This TCR beta chain was sequenced in a study of T cells in Graves' hyperthyroidism and ophthalmopathy (dated by TCRdb to the late 2010s). Regarding the study in general: TCR V-J signatures able to tell the groups apart were searched for in a discovery cohort of approximately 95 patients, of whom about 40 had Graves' ophthalmopathy and 55 to 60 had stable Graves' hyperthyroidism. An independent validation cohort of under 20 hyperthyroidism patients and more than 15 patients who later progressed to ophthalmopathy tested prospective prediction of ophthalmopathy. TCR Vbeta CDR3 sequencing of some 140 peripheral blood samples (under 45 ophthalmopathy, some 75 hyperthyroidism and about 17 progressor patients) is reported in the paper. For training and testing, the 100 or so patients in the discovery cohort were randomly divided in a 7:3 ratio. In addition, the study compared T-cell repertoires in thyroid tissue and in blood from several Graves' hyperthyroidism patients. After blood sampling, hyperthyroidism patients were treated with methimazole at a starting dose of 30 mg daily, and ophthalmopathy patients were treated with high-dose intravenous methylprednisolone.

Any patient with an uncontrolled infection, another autoimmune disease, pregnancy or lactation was excluded. Clinical symptoms, serum thyroxine and TRAb, thyroid ultrasound, and orbital computed tomography formed the basis for the diagnoses. Total RNA was extracted with Trizol reagent, and quality was checked on an Agilent 2100 Bioanalyzer. Summary of the overall study and its limitations: Blood samples also contained most of the expanded thyroid clonotypes (frequency above 0.001), which suggests that blood repertoires may reflect thyroid immune responses. Sample size was not statistically predetermined, and blinding of investigators to group allocation was not performed. In cross-validation, a model built on a 13 V-J signature told ophthalmopathy apart from stable hyperthyroidism with approximately 90% sensitivity and approximately 81% specificity, and in testing the same model reached 80%/75%. In validation, the model predicted progression to ophthalmopathy with about 71% sensitivity and 72% to 85% specificity, a median of 6.5 months before onset.

V is shortened by 6 bases, J by 9 bases, and the region joining them spans 15 bases. From the cysteine up to the phenylalanine, the CDR3 has a length of 14 residues. The read is trimmed to its CDR3 DNA, 42 bases read in frame from base 1. CDR1 MDHEN and CDR2 SYDVKM are derived from the germline V gene. The TCR beta CDR3 regions were amplified from the RNA transcripts. For the first round of RT-PCR on the TCR CDR3, the HTBI primer set was used together with the Qiagen OneStep RT-PCR kit. A second multiplex PCR round built the libraries, followed by size selection and purification. Paired-end sequencing of the libraries was performed with 100 bp reads on an Illumina HiSeq2000. Per the authors' processing: SOAPnuke was used to process the raw data, throwing out any read that contained adapters or uncalled bases, had a mean Phred below 15, or lacked an exact constant-primer or identifier match. High-quality paired reads were merged with COPE v1.2.5, and unique nucleotide sequences were defined as clonotypes. MiTCR v1.1 was used to align clonotypes to the IMGT TRBV, TRBD and TRBJ reference segments. Only V-J combinations with frequency above 0.0001, covering 99% to 99.2% of repertoires, were analysed. The TCS score was defined as F50 (clonal expansion) divided by E x V (chaos), with BLOSUM62-based TCRdist calculated between CDR3 peptides within each V-J. Welch's t-statistics and random forest reduced around 550 V-J features to 10 to 15, which were used in a naive Bayes classifier (R e1071). The similarity between thyroid and blood repertoires was quantified using the Morisita-Horn index. TCRdb handled the public reads itself, with Q25 trimming in fastp and clone calling in MiXCR, and kept productive beta chains. Records with the same CDR3 protein are collapsed into one entry carrying the most frequent genes and DNA. TCRdb's processing, not the study's, gives the V and J calls here. The sample table records 450,000 to 700,000 distinct CDR3 sequences; 35% to 55% of these occur just once. Clones ranked in the top ten supply around 20% of the sample.

As to this clonotype: The antigen this receptor binds is unknown. The record has no base qualities; no much larger clone is one base away.

The TCR originated in an adult woman with Graves' disease, either hyperthyroidism or ophthalmopathy (not recorded which). The sequence links TRBV28 to TRBJ1-6, with no confidently assigned D gene. The sequenced material came from peripheral blood or thyroid tissue (not recorded which). The nucleotide sequence is TGTGCCAGCAGCTTGATTGCGGGCGGTTCACCCCTCCACTTT. This codes for CASSLIAGGSPLHF.